The 18 T cell receptor beta chains below come from one sample, sequenced in a study of cytotoxic CD8 clonotypes in ibrutinib-treated CLL. Here immunoSEQ multiplex PCR was the method, and the copy in TCRdb shows in-frame clones only, minus some. Here the sample spans around 91,000 clones, roughly 86% being singletons. The sample in question was PBMCs, obtained before ibrutinib treatment. These receptors were obtained from a human donor with chronic lymphocytic leukemia.

V and J are TRBV29-1 and TRBJ2-3, with 8 bases identical to TRBD1. The germline V gene encodes CDR1 SQVTM and CDR2 ANQGSEA. The CDR3 sequence is 15 residues long. Losses at the gene ends were 2 bases for V and 5 bases for J; bases not matched to a gene: 9. CDR3 region: CSVELGQDGGDTQYF. CDR3 DNA: TGCAGCGTTGAATTGGGACAGGACGGAGGAGATACGCAGTATTTT.

This clone has a single count. The V and J genes are TRBV14 and TRBJ2-3; 8 positions match TRBD2. With V trimmed by 0 bases and J by 0 bases, 5 bases remained unmatched. The CDR3 totals 17 residues. Germline V gene lookup returns CDR1 SGHDN and CDR2 FVKESK. For the CDR3, the DNA is TGTGCCAGCAGCCAAGATCAACTAGCGGTGAGCACAGATACGCAGTATTTT. Its protein product is CASSQDQLAVSTDTQYF.

The chain is built from TRBV6-5 and TRBJ1-2; the D gene is possibly TRBD1 (6 bases). Germline loops: CDR1 MNHEY, CDR2 SVGAGI. The length of the CDR3 is 11 residues. Trimming pared 6 bases from V and 8 bases from J, leaving 10 bases between. The CDR3 spells CASSQGHGYTF. The CDR3 DNA reads as TGTGCCAGCAGCCAGGGACACGGCTACACCTTC.

V is TRBV11-2 and J is TRBJ2-1; perhaps D is TRBD1 or TRBD2 (5 bases each). CDR1 is SGHAT and CDR2 is FQNNGV in the germline V gene. Trimming cost V 5 bases and J 4 bases, with 15 bases left between them. This CDR3 is 15 amino acids long. The CDR3 coding sequence is TGTGCCAGCAGCGACTTAAGAGGGGAGTACAATGAGCAGTTCTTC. It yields the protein CASSDLRGEYNEQFF. The full variable domain, rest sourced from reference TRBV11-2 and TRBJ2-1, is EAGVAQSPRYKIIEKRQSVAFWCNPISGHATLYWYQQILGQGPKLLIQFQNNGVVDDSQLPKDRFSAERLKGVDSTLKIQPAKLEDSAVYLCASSDLRGEYNEQFFGPGTRLTVL.

The rearrangement joins TRBV6-1 to TRBJ2-7, with TRBD1 matching 7 bases. V lost 0 bases and J lost 2; bases outside the gene matches: 4. Germline lookup yields CDR1 MNHNS and CDR2 SASEGT. This CDR3 has 15 residues. CDR3 bases: TGTGCCAGCAGTGAAGCGGGACAGACCCCCTACGAGCAGTACTTC. It translates to CASSEAGQTPYEQYF.

V and J are TRBV6-5 and TRBJ1-4, with 7 bases lining up with TRBD1. CDR1 is MNHEY and CDR2 is SVGAGI in the germline V gene. The V and J ends lost 6 bases and 4 bases, in that order; junction bases with no gene match: 8. The CDR3 consists of 15 residues. As DNA, the CDR3 is TGTGCCAGCAGGCGCCCGGGACAGAATAATGAAAAACTGTTTTTT. As protein: CASRRPGQNNEKLFF.

V gene TRBV19 combines with J gene TRBJ2-1, with TRBD2 matching 14 bases. CDR1 is LNHDA and CDR2 is SQIVND in the germline V gene (reference sequence). After removal of 4 bases from V and 6 bases from J, the junction contained 2 bases not matched to a gene. CDR3 size: 15 residues. The DNA of the CDR3 is TGTGCCAGTAGTACCGGGACTAGCGGGAGCAATGAGCAGTTCTTC. Protein: CASSTGTSGSNEQFF.

The chain is built from TRBV18 and TRBJ2-7; 11 bases map to TRBD1. Germline loops: CDR1 KGHSH, CDR2 LQKENI. There are 14 residues in the CDR3. V gave up 3 bases and J gave up 2 bases; unmatched junction bases: 0. In DNA, the CDR3 is TGTGCCAGCTCACCGGGACAGGGGGCCTACGAGCAGTACTTC. It translates to CASSPGQGAYEQYF.

The chain couples TRBV2 to TRBJ2-3; no clear D gene. CDR1 and CDR2 (germline): SNHLY, FYNNEI. Between the trimmed V and J ends, which lost 7 bases and 4 bases, there was a span of 15 bases. CDR3 length: 14 amino acids. The CDR3 DNA follows: TGTGCCAGCAAGCAGCCCGAAACCGCAGATACGCAGTATTTT. Translating it yields CASKQPETADTQYF.

The chain has TRBV7-2 and TRBJ2-3; D may be TRBD1 or TRBD2 (5 bases each). The germline V gene encodes CDR1 SGHTA and CDR2 FQGNSA. The length of the CDR3 is 15 residues. V gave up 2 bases and J gave up 2 bases, with 11 bases separating them. The CDR3 spells CASSLTGTATDTQYF. The CDR3 nucleotides read TGTGCCAGCAGCTTAACCGGGACCGCCACAGATACGCAGTATTTT.

The V call is TRBV30, the J call TRBJ1-1; TRBD1 is a possible D gene (6 bases). This CDR3 spans 13 amino acids. V was cut by 4 bases and J by 1 base, with 10 bases left in between. The germline V gene encodes CDR1 GTSNPN and CDR2 SVGIG (reference sequence). CDR3 in amino acids: CAWKRGQNTEAFF. The DNA of the CDR3 is TGTGCCTGGAAGCGGGGGCAGAACACTGAAGCTTTCTTT.

This clone was counted a single time. CDR3 loop: CASSLGDRAAGYTF. Here the CDR3 DNA reads TGTGCCAGCAGCTTGGGGGACAGGGCAGCCGGCTACACCTTC. This sequence joins TRBV7-3 and TRBJ1-2; TRBD1 matches at 9 bases. This CDR3 comprises 14 residues. Germline assignment: CDR1 SGHTA and CDR2 FQGTGA. J was trimmed by 8 bases and V by 3 bases; bases with no gene match: 7.

A single count supports this clone. The rearrangement joins TRBV4-1 to TRBJ1-5; no clear D. The CDR3 has 14 amino acids. With 1 base removed from V and 9 bases from J, the gap between germline ends came to 13 bases. The V gene's germline CDR1 is MGHRA and CDR2 YSYEKL. CDR3 residues: CASSQGQREGPQHF. The CDR3 DNA follows: TGCGCCAGCAGCCAAGGGCAAAGGGAAGGGCCCCAGCATTTT.

This clone has a handful of counts. The chain carries TRBV29-1 and TRBJ1-5, with no clear D. Trimming took 4 bases from V and 2 from J, leaving 9 bases between them. CDR3 size: 13 residues. The germline V gene encodes CDR1 SQVTM and CDR2 ANQGSEA. CDR3 sequence: CSVGQNRNQPQHF. CDR3 sequence (DNA): TGCAGCGTTGGCCAGAATCGCAATCAGCCCCAGCATTTT.

The chain joins TRBV19 to TRBJ2-1, with D tentatively TRBD2 (6 bases). This CDR3 has 14 residues. CDR1 and CDR2 from the germline V gene are LNHDA and SQIVND (reference sequence). The V end was cut by 5 bases, the J end by 8 bases, with 16 bases between. The CDR3 bases are TGTGCCAGTAGTGAAACGGGAGTACGGGATGAGCAGTTCTTC. It codes for CASSETGVRDEQFF.

The genes are TRBV6-5 and TRBJ2-7; TRBD2 matches 7 bases. V dropped 6 bases and J dropped 4; count of bases not matched to a gene: 9. The CDR3 is 14 residues long. CDR1 and CDR2 (germline): MNHEY, SVGAGI. In nucleotides, the CDR3 is TGTGCCAGCAGACCGTCGCGGGGAGGGTACGAGCAGTACTTC. Protein: CASRPSRGGYEQYF.

This clone was seen just once. The chain links TRBV5-6 to TRBJ2-7, with 8 nucleotides matching TRBD2. This CDR3 spans 17 amino acids. V dropped 4 bases and J dropped 0; count of bases not matched to a gene: 12. Per the germline V gene, CDR1 is SGHDT and CDR2 is YYEEEE. DNA for the CDR3: TGTGCCAGCAGCCCCCTCGAGCGACTAGCGCACTCCTACGAGCAGTACTTC. It specifies CASSPLERLAHSYEQYF.

The chain is built from TRBV4-3 and TRBJ1-5; tentatively, D is TRBD1 (5 bases). The CDR3 extends over 15 amino acids. With 0 bases removed from V and 8 bases from J, the gap between germline ends came to 14 bases. Germline V gene lookup returns CDR1 LGHNA and CDR2 YSLEER. The CDR3 loop reads CASSQDPGGVEPQHF. Here the CDR3 DNA reads TGCGCCAGCAGCCAAGATCCGGGAGGGGTGGAGCCCCAGCATTTT.